The entry below gives a single T cell receptor (beta chain) sequence along with its context. The CDR3 contains 12 residues. V lost 6 bases, J lost 4 bases, and 7 bases lay in between. This specimen belongs to a study of blood T cell repertoires in COVID-19. About the research overall: Samples representing acute and convalescent COVID-19 were sourced from the United States, Italy and Spain. Nucleic acid was either cDNA or gDNA, and it came from T cells, B-cell-depleted T cells, or PBMCs.

Original analysis: Reference gene primer amplification gave estimated nucleated cell counts. The assay was immunoSEQ multiplex PCR, and TCRdb's table has in-frame clones only and misses some. That table furnishes V, J and clone size, whereas the DNA furnished D and trimming. The sample records around 60,000 clones, around 89% being singletons. The material sequenced was peripheral blood. The genes are TRBV12-3 or TRBV12-4 and TRBJ1-3; D is unresolved. The origin of this receptor is a human donor with active COVID-19. The donor label of this sample is uncertain. This CDR3 reads CASRAPGNTIYF. CDR3 DNA: TGTGCCAGCAGAGCCCCCGGAAACACCATATATTTT.